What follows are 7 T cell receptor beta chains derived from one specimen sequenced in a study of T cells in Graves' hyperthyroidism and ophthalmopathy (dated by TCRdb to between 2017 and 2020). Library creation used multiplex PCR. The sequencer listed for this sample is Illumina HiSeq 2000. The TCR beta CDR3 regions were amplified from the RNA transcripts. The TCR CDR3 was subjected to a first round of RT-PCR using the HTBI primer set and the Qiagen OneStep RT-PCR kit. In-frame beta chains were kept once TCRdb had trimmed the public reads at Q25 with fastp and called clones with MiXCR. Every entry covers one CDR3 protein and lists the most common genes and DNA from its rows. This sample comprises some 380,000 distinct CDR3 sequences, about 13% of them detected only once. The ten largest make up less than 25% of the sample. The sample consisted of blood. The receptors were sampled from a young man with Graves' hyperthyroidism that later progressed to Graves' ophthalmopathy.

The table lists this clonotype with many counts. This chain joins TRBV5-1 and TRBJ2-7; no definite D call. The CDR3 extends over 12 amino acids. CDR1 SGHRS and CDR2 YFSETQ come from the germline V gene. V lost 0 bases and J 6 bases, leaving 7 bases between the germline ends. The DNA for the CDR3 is TGCGCCAGCAGCTTGGTAGGGCGCGAGCAGTACTTC. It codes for CASSLVGREQYF.

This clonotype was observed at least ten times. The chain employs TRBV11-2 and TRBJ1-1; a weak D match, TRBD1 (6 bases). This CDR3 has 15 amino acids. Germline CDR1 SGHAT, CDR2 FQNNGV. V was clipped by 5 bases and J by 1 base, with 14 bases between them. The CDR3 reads CASSTIRGPNTEAFF. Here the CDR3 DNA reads TGTGCCAGCAGCACAATACGGGGGCCGAACACTGAAGCTTTCTTT.

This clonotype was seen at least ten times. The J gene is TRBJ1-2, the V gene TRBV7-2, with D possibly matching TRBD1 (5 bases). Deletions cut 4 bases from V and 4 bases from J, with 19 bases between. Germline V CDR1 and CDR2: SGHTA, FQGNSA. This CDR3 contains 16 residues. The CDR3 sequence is CASSSDNIRGGYGYTF. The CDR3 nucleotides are TGTGCCAGCAGCTCAGATAACATAAGGGGAGGCTATGGCTACACCTTC. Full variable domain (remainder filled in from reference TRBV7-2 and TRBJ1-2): GAGVSQSPSNKVTEKGKDVELRCDPISGHTALYWYRQSLGQGLEFLIYFQGNSAPDKSGLPSDRFSAERTGGSVSTLTIQRTQQEDSAVYLCASSSDNIRGGYGYTFGSGTRLTVV.

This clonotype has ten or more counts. CDR3 residues: CASSFGLAGYDEQFF. In nucleotides, the CDR3 is TGTGCCAGCAGCTTCGGACTAGCGGGGTATGATGAGCAGTTCTTC. The rearrangement uses TRBV7-9 and TRBJ2-1; 12 bases line up with TRBD2. CDR3 size: 15 residues. Trimming cost V 3 bases and J 8 bases; bases outside gene matches: 5. The germline gives CDR1 SEHNR, CDR2 FQNEAQ (reference sequence). Full variable domain (rest looked up from reference TRBV7-9 and TRBJ2-1): DTGVSQNPRHKITKRGQNVTFRCDPISEHNRLYWYRQTLGQGPEFLTYFQNEAQLEKSRLLSDRFSAERPKGSFSTLEIQRTEQGDSAMYLCASSFGLAGYDEQFFGPGTRLTVL.

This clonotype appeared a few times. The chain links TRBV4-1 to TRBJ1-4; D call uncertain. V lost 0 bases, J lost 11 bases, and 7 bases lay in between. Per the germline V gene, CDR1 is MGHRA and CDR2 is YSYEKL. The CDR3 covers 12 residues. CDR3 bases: TGCGCCAGCAGCCAAGAATACACTAAACTGTTTTTT. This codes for CASSQEYTKLFF.

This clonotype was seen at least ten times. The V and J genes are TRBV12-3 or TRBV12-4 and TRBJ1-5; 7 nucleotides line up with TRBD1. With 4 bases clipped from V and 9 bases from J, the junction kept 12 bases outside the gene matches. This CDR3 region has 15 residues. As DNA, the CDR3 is TGTGCCAGCAGTTGGACAGGAAGTAAGCAGATGCCCCAGCATTTT. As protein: CASSWTGSKQMPQHF.

The CDR3 spells CASSQFSGGYNEQFF. The CDR3, as DNA: TGTGCCAGCAGCCAATTCAGCGGGGGTTACAATGAGCAGTTCTTC. This chain uses TRBV4-2 with TRBJ2-1; 8 nucleotides match TRBD2. CDR3 length: 15 amino acids. V gave up 2 bases and J gave up 4 bases; unmatched junction bases: 4. The germline CDR1 and CDR2 sequences are LGHNA and YNFKEQ.